This T cell receptor (beta chain) derives from a study of regulatory T cells in long-lasting Graves disease. Germline CDR1 is SGHTA and CDR2 is FQGTGA. CDR3 length equals 13 residues. Trimming stripped 5 bases from V and 5 bases from J, with 12 bases between. Investigators prepared the TCR beta libraries by applying iRepertoire HTBI primers and Arm-PCR of CDR3 regions. TCRdb re-analysed the multiplex PCR reads in MiXCR, keeping a single row per CDR3 protein. The sample has around 500,000 distinct CDR3 sequences; around 12% are singletons. Indicated time point: newly diagnosed GD, antithyroid drugs for less than 3 months. PBMC-derived RNA was used for the TCR library. A few counts support this clonotype. These data were likewise used in another study, on T cells in Graves' hyperthyroidism and ophthalmopathy. That work contributes: Most expanded thyroid clonotypes above 0.001 recurred in blood.

The rearrangement links TRBV7-3 to TRBJ2-5; D gene ambiguous. Sequenced material: peripheral blood mononuclear cells (PBMCs), taken at new diagnosis, from a patient treated with antithyroid drugs. The TCR was taken from a woman in her twenties or thirties with Graves disease. The CDR3 sequence: CASSALPTETQYF. CDR3 nucleotides: TGTGCCAGCAGCGCCCTACCCACCGAGACCCAGTACTTC. Supplemented by reference TRBV7-3 and TRBJ2-5, the full variable domain reads GAGVSQTPSNKVTEKGKYVELRCDPISGHTALYWYRQSLGQGPEFLIYFQGTGAADDSGLPNDRFFAVRPEGSVSTLKIQRTERGDSAVYLCASSALPTETQYFGPGTRLLVL.